This T cell receptor beta chain was identified in a study of T cell responses to AZD1222 COVID-19 vaccine. General study results and limits: Donors were mostly white British, more females; clonal diversity possibly underestimated. Spike-wide vaccine-associated CD4 TCRs dominated at 160-218 and 743-854. Targeting of unmutated variant regions was reportedly seen in nearly half of spike-specific TCRs.

About this clone itself: No antigen is known for it.

Looked up from germline, CDR1 is SGHTA and CDR2 is FQGNSA. Trimming shortened V by 3 bases and J by 1 base, and 6 bases separated the two germline ends. The CDR3 contains 13 residues. Profiled with immunoSEQ multiplex PCR; TCRdb holds only in-frame clones, not every one. Of about 94,000 clones in the sample, 88% were seen once. The sequencing used peripheral blood, collected on day 0 of AZD1222 vaccination. The TCR sequence derives from an adult in good health. This chain connects TRBV7-2 to TRBJ1-1; D remains ambiguous. The CDR3 protein is CASSFSENTEAFF. Written as DNA, the CDR3 is TGTGCCAGCAGCTTTTCAGAGAACACTGAAGCTTTCTTT.